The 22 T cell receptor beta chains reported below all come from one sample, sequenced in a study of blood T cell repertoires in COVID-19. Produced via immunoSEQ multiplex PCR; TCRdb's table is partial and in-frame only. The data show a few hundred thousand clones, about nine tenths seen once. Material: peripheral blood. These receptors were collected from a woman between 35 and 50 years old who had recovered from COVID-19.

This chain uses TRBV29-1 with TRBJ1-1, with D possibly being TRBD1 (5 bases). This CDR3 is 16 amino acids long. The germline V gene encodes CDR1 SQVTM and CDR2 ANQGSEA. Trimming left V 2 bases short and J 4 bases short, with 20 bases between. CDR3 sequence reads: CSVERWGEQVGTEAFF. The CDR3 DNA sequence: TGCAGCGTTGAACGGTGGGGCGAACAAGTGGGCACTGAAGCTTTCTTT.

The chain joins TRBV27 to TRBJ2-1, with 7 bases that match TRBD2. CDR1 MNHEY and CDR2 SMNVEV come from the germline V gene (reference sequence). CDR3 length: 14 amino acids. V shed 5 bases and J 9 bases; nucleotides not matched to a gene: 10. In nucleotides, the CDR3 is TGTGCCAGCAGTGGGGACTATGTTTCCGGTGAGCAGTTCTTC. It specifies CASSGDYVSGEQFF.

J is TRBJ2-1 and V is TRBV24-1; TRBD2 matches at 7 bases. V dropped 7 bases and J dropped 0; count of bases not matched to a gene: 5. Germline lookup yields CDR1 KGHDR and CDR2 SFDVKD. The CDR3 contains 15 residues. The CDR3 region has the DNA TGTGCCACCAGGACAAGCGGGAACTCCTACAATGAGCAGTTCTTC. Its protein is CATRTSGNSYNEQFF.

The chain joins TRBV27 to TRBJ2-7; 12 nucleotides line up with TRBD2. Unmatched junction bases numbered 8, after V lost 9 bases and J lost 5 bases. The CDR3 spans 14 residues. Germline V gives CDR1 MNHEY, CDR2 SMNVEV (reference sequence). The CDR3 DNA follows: TGTGCCAGTGGGGCGGGACTAGCGGGTAACGAGCAGTACTTC. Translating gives CASGAGLAGNEQYF.

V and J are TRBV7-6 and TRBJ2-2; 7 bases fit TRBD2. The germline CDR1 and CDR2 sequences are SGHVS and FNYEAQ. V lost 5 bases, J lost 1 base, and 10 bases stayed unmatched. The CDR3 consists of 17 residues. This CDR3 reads CASSTRRGTENTGELFF. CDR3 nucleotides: TGTGCCAGCAGCACCCGGCGGGGGACTGAGAACACCGGGGAGCTGTTTTTT.

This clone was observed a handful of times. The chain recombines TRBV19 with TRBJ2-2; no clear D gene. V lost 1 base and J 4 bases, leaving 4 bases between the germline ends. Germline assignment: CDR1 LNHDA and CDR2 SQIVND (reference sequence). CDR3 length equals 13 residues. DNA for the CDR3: TGTGCCAGTAGTATAGGCAGCACCGGGGAGCTGTTTTTT. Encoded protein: CASSIGSTGELFF.

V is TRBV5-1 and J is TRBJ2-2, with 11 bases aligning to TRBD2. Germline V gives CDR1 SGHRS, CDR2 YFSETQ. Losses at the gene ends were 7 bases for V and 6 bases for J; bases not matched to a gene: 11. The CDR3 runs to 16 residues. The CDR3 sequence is CASRQSIAGGSGELFF. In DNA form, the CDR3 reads TGCGCCAGCCGCCAGTCAATAGCGGGAGGGTCCGGGGAGCTGTTTTTT.

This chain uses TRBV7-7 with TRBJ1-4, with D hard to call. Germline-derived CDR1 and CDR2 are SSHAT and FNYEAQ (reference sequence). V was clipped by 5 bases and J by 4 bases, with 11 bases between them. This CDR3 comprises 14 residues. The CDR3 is CASSPGRNNEKLFF. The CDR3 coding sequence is TGTGCCAGCAGCCCTGGGAGGAATAATGAAAAACTGTTTTTT.

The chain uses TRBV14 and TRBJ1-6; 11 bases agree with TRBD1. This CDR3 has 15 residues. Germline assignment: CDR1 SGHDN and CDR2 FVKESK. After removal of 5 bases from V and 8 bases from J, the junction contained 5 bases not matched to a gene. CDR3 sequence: CASSGRDRGDSPLHF. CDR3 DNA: TGTGCCAGCAGCGGTCGGGACAGGGGGGATTCACCCCTCCACTTT. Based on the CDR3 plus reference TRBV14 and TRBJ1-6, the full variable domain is EAGVTQFPSHSVIEKGQTVTLRCDPISGHDNLYWYRRVMGKEIKFLLHFVKESKQDESGMPNNRFLAERTGGTYSTLKVQPAELEDSGVYFCASSGRDRGDSPLHFGNGTRLTVT.

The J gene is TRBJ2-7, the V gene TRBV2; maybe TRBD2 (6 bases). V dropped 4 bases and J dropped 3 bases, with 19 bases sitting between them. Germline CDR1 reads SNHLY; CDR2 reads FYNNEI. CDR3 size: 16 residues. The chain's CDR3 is CASSGGMASDSYEQYF. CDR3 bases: TGTGCCAGCAGTGGAGGGATGGCTAGCGATAGCTACGAGCAGTACTTC.

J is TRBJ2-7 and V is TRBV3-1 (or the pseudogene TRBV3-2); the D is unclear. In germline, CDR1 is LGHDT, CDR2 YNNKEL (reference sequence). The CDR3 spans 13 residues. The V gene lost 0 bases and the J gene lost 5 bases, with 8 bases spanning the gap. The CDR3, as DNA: TGTGCCAGCAGCCAAGAAGGAGTTCACGAGCAGTACTTC. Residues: CASSQEGVHEQYF.

The CDR3 coding sequence is TGTGCCAGCGAAGGGACTAGCGGTAGCTACGAGCAGTACTTC. Its protein product is CASEGTSGSYEQYF. The J gene is TRBJ2-7, the V gene TRBV18; 11 bases map to TRBD2. Germline CDR1 reads KGHSH; CDR2 reads LQKENI. With 8 bases clipped from V and 3 bases from J, the junction kept 6 bases outside the gene matches. CDR3 length: 14 amino acids.

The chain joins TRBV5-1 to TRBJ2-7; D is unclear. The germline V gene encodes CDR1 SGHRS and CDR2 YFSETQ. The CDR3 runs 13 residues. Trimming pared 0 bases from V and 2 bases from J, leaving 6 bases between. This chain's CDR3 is CASSLDTTYEQYF. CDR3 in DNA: TGCGCCAGCAGCTTGGATACAACCTACGAGCAGTACTTC.

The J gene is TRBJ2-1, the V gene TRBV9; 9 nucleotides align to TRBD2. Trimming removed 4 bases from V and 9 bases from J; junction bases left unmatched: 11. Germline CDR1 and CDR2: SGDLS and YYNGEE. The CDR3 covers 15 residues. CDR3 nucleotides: TGTGCCAGCAGCTTAACTAGCGGGCGGTCTGGTGAGCAGTTCTTC. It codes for CASSLTSGRSGEQFF. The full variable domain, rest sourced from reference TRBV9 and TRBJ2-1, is DSGVTQTPKHLITATGQRVTLRCSPRSGDLSVYWYQQSLDQGLQFLIQYYNGEERAKGNILERFSAQQFPDLHSELNLSSLELGDSALYFCASSLTSGRSGEQFFGPGTRLTVL.

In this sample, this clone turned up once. CDR3 DNA sequence: TGTGCCACCGCGGACAGGGGAATGAAAGAGACCCAGTACTTC. Protein product: CATADRGMKETQYF. J is TRBJ2-5 and V is TRBV24-1, with 9 bases fitting TRBD1. V was clipped by 9 bases and J by 3 bases; unmatched bases: 7. Germline V gene sequence: CDR1 KGHDR, CDR2 SFDVKD. CDR3 length: 14 residues.

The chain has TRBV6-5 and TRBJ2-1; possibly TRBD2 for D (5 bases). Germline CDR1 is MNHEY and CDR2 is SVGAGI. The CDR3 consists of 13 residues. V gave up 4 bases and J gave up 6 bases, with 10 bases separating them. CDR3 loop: CASSSGGGNEQFF. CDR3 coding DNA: TGTGCCAGCAGTTCGGGCGGAGGCAATGAGCAGTTCTTC.

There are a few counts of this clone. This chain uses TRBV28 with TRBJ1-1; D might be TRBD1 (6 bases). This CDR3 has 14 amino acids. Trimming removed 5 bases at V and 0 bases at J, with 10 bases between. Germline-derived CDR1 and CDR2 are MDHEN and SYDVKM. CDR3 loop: CASSAGQLNTEAFF. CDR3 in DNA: TGTGCCAGCAGTGCTGGACAGCTGAACACTGAAGCTTTCTTT.

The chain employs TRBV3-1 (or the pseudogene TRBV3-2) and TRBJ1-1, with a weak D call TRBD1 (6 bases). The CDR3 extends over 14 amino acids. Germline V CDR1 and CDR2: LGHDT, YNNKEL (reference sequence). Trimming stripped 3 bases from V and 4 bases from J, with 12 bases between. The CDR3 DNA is TGTGCCAGCAGCCACGGACAGTTCCGCACTGAAGCTTTCTTT. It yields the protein CASSHGQFRTEAFF.

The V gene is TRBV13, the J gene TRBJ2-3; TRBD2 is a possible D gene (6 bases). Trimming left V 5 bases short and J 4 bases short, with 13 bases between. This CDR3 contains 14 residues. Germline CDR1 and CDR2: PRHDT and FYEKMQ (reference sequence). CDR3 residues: CASSAPAGPDTQYF. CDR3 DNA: TGTGCCAGCAGCGCCCCTGCGGGACCAGATACGCAGTATTTT.

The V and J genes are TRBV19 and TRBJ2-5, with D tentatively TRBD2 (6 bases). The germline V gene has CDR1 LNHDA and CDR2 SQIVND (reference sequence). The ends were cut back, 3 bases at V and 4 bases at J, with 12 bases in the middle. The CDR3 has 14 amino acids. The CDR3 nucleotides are TGTGCCAGTAGTATGAGGGAGGTTGGAGAGACCCAGTACTTC. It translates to CASSMREVGETQYF.

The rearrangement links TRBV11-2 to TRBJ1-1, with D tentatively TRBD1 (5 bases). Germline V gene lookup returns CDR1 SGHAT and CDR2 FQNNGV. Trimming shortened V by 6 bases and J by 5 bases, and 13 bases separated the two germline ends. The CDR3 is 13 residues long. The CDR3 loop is CASRGGDSTEAFF. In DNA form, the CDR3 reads TGTGCCAGCAGGGGGGGAGATTCTACTGAAGCTTTCTTT.

The CDR3 region has the DNA TGTGCCATCAGTCCGGACAGGGGGAATCAGCCCCAGCATTTT. Translated: CAISPDRGNQPQHF. V usage is TRBV10-3 and J usage is TRBJ1-5; 10 bases map to TRBD1. J gave up 4 bases and V 5 bases, and 2 bases lay outside the gene matches. Germline lookup yields CDR1 ENHRY and CDR2 SYGVKD. CDR3 length: 14 amino acids.